The 24 T cell receptor beta chains given below trace back to one sample, sequenced in a study of blood T cells in healthy people across ages. It was with a sample-barcoded 5' primer and a J-beta primer mix that a second PCR of about 7 to 12 cycles was run. TCRdb re-called the 5' RACE reads through MiXCR, storing one row per CDR3 protein. The sample holds 800,000 to 1,000,000 distinct CDR3 sequences; roughly 52% are singletons and the top ten take roughly an eighth. Sequenced material: blood. The receptor set was obtained from a man aged 25 to 40 in good health.

This clonotype showed up just a few times. The chain couples TRBV7-2 to TRBJ2-5, with D perhaps matching TRBD1 or TRBD2 (6 bases each). The length of the CDR3 is 15 residues. V was clipped by 1 base and J by 2 bases, with 11 bases between them. The germline gives CDR1 SGHTA, CDR2 FQGNSA. CDR3 bases: TGTGCCAGCAGCTTAGACGGGGGCCGTCAAGAGACCCAGTACTTC. Its protein is CASSLDGGRQETQYF. Supplemented by reference TRBV7-2 and TRBJ2-5, the full variable domain reads GAGVSQSPSNKVTEKGKDVELRCDPISGHTALYWYRQSLGQGLEFLIYFQGNSAPDKSGLPSDRFSAERTGGSVSTLTIQRTQQEDSAVYLCASSLDGGRQETQYFGPGTRLLVL.

This clonotype was seen only a few times. Germline and junction disagree at one end, which may indicate a read error. The chain recombines TRBV5-1 with TRBJ2-3; 7 bases line up with TRBD1. Germline lookup yields CDR1 SGHRS and CDR2 YFSETQ. The CDR3 length is 15 residues. CDR3 sequence (DNA): TGTGCCAGCAGTCTAGGGGACAGAGGTACGGATACGCAGTATTTT. Its protein product is CASSLGDRGTDTQYF.

This clonotype was counted ten times or more. The V gene is TRBV7-2, the J gene TRBJ1-2; D is undetermined. The CDR3 sequence is 15 residues long. Germline V gene data show CDR1 as SGHTA and CDR2 as FQGNSA. The V gene lost 0 bases and the J gene lost 0 bases, with 8 bases spanning the gap. The CDR3 region has the DNA TGTGCCAGCAGCTTAGCGCCCCAAGCTAACTATGGCTACACCTTC. It encodes CASSLAPQANYGYTF.

With respect to this clonotype: Relative to the germline gene, one junction end is altered; a read error may explain this. This chain links TRBV6-2 or TRBV6-3 with TRBJ1-5, with D uncertain. From germline, CDR1 is MNHEY and CDR2 SVGEGT. This CDR3 region has 14 residues. Written as DNA, the CDR3 is TGTGCCAACAGTTACTCGGGAGGCAATCAGCCCCAGCATTTT. Protein product: CANSYSGGNQPQHF.

This clonotype was counted only a few times. The chain has TRBV28 and TRBJ2-7; D might be TRBD1 (5 bases). V lost 8 bases and J 0 bases, leaving 11 bases between the germline ends. This CDR3 is built from 13 residues. CDR1 is MDHEN, CDR2 SYDVKM, per germline. The CDR3, as DNA: TGTGCCAGCGGCACAGGCTACTCCTACGAGCAGTACTTC. It encodes CASGTGYSYEQYF.

This clonotype occurred many times. V gene TRBV4-1 combines with J gene TRBJ2-3; D is perhaps TRBD1 or TRBD2 (6 bases each). This CDR3 spans 15 amino acids. Trimming left V 7 bases short and J 1 base short, with 15 bases between. Germline V CDR1 and CDR2: MGHRA, YSYEKL. The CDR3 nucleotides read TGCGCCAGCACTCAAAGGGGGACTGGCACAGATACGCAGTATTTT. Translating it yields CASTQRGTGTDTQYF.

This chain uses TRBV4-1 with TRBJ1-2, with D maybe TRBD1 (5 bases). The CDR3 has 15 amino acids. Germline V gene lookup returns CDR1 MGHRA and CDR2 YSYEKL. Between the trimmed V and J ends, which lost 4 bases and 3 bases, there was a span of 15 bases. CDR3: CASSPFEGIDYGYTF. The CDR3, as DNA: TGCGCCAGCAGCCCGTTTGAGGGGATCGACTATGGCTACACCTTC.

The genes are TRBV7-2 and TRBJ2-3; either TRBD1 or TRBD2 may supply D (5 bases each). V was cut by 7 bases and J by 4 bases, with 15 bases left in between. This CDR3 has 14 amino acids. CDR1 and CDR2 from the germline V gene are SGHTA and FQGNSA. The CDR3: CASILGVGSDTQYF. Written as DNA, the CDR3 is TGTGCCAGCATTCTGGGGGTGGGTTCAGATACGCAGTATTTT. Based on the CDR3 plus reference TRBV7-2 and TRBJ2-3, the full variable domain is GAGVSQSPSNKVTEKGKDVELRCDPISGHTALYWYRQSLGQGLEFLIYFQGNSAPDKSGLPSDRFSAERTGGSVSTLTIQRTQQEDSAVYLCASILGVGSDTQYFGPGTRLTVL.

This chain links TRBV4-3 with TRBJ2-1, with D perhaps being TRBD1 or TRBD2 (5 bases each). Germline CDR1 and CDR2: LGHNA and YSLEER. The CDR3 consists of 17 residues. With 1 base removed from V and 7 bases from J, the gap between germline ends came to 20 bases. The CDR3, as DNA: TGCGCCAGCAGCCAAGGGGACGGGACCGCCCGAGTGAATGAGCAGTTCTTC. Translating gives CASSQGDGTARVNEQFF.

Only a few counts were recorded for this clonotype. This chain connects TRBV28 to TRBJ1-2; 7 bases fit TRBD1. After removal of 6 bases from V and 8 bases from J, the junction contained 9 bases not matched to a gene. The CDR3 has 13 amino acids. Germline V gene data show CDR1 as MDHEN and CDR2 as SYDVKM. CDR3 residues: CASSQTGSRGYTF. The CDR3 DNA follows: TGTGCCAGCAGCCAGACAGGGTCTAGGGGCTACACCTTC.

This clonotype turned up a few times. The J gene is TRBJ2-7, the V gene TRBV7-2, with 9 nucleotides matching TRBD2. Germline trimming cut 1 base from V and 4 bases from J; bases unmatched to any gene: 5. CDR1 is SGHTA and CDR2 is FQGNSA in the germline V gene. The length of the CDR3 is 15 residues. CDR3 sequence: CASSLVALAGYEQYF. CDR3 nucleotides: TGTGCCAGCAGCTTAGTAGCCCTAGCGGGGTACGAGCAGTACTTC.

The chain combines TRBV20-1 with TRBJ1-3, with D maybe TRBD1 (6 bases). Germline V gene lookup returns CDR1 DFQATT and CDR2 SNEGSKA (reference sequence). Trimming removed 7 bases from V and 2 bases from J, with 9 bases in between. The CDR3 extends over 12 amino acids. The CDR3 DNA reads TGCAGTGTACAGGGCCCTGGAAACACCATATATTTT. Protein sequence: CSVQGPGNTIYF.

The chain links TRBV14 to TRBJ1-2; no reliable D call. This CDR3 comprises 13 residues. V gave up 3 bases and J gave up 0 bases, with 5 bases separating them. Germline assignment: CDR1 SGHDN and CDR2 FVKESK. The CDR3 DNA reads TGTGCCAGCAGCCATTCTACTAACTATGGCTACACCTTC. It is translated as CASSHSTNYGYTF.

The chain links TRBV5-1 to TRBJ2-1, with 15 positions matching TRBD2. This CDR3 has 19 amino acids. CDR1 SGHRS and CDR2 YFSETQ come from the germline V gene. V lost 3 bases and J lost 0; bases outside the gene matches: 7. CDR3 coding DNA: TGCGCCAGCAGCTATGGACTAGCGGGGGGGCAGAGCTCCTACAATGAGCAGTTCTTC. This encodes CASSYGLAGGQSSYNEQFF. Variable domain in full (rest from reference TRBV5-1 and TRBJ2-1): KAGVTQTPRYLIKTRGQQVTLSCSPISGHRSVSWYQQTPGQGLQFLFEYFSETQRNKGNFPGRFSGRQFSNSRSEMNVSTLELGDSALYLCASSYGLAGGQSSYNEQFFGPGTRLTVL.

The chain links TRBV6-2 or TRBV6-3 to TRBJ1-6; D remains ambiguous. V was shortened by 7 bases and J by 11 bases, with 15 bases between the two germline ends. CDR3 length: 13 amino acids. Germline V gene data show CDR1 as MNHEY and CDR2 as SVGEGT. The CDR3 sequence is CASTHPEITPLHF. Written as DNA, the CDR3 is TGTGCCAGCACGCACCCAGAGATTACACCCCTCCACTTT.

This chain uses TRBV6-2 or TRBV6-3 with TRBJ1-2; D possibly corresponds to TRBD1 (6 bases). Germline V CDR1 and CDR2: MNHEY, SVGEGT. V shed 2 bases and J shed 2 bases, with 12 bases lying between them. CDR3 size: 15 residues. The CDR3 nucleotides are TGTGCCAGCAGTTACCGGACAGCACCAAACTATGGCTACACCTTC. Encoded protein: CASSYRTAPNYGYTF.

This clonotype was detected a few times. V usage is TRBV4-1 and J usage is TRBJ1-6; D is unresolved. CDR1 MGHRA and CDR2 YSYEKL come from the germline V gene. V lost 6 bases to trimming and J lost 4 bases, with 10 bases between them. CDR3 size: 14 residues. DNA for the CDR3: TGCGCCAGCAGGGACGGACCGTATAATTCACCCCTCCACTTT. Its protein is CASRDGPYNSPLHF.

This sequence joins TRBV6-1 and TRBJ2-7; weak D call: TRBD1 (5 bases). Trimming removed 8 bases from V and 1 base from J, with 18 bases in between. This CDR3 has 15 residues. Germline V gene data show CDR1 as MNHNS and CDR2 as SASEGT. The CDR3 sequence: CASRPWVQGSYEQYF. For the CDR3, the DNA is TGTGCCAGCCGCCCGTGGGTGCAGGGATCCTACGAGCAGTACTTC.

This chain joins TRBV12-3 or TRBV12-4 and TRBJ2-1, with D unresolved. Trimming left V 6 bases short and J 4 bases short, with 16 bases between. This CDR3 is built from 15 residues. CDR3 in amino acids: CASRPWGRPYNEQFF. CDR3 sequence (DNA): TGTGCCAGCAGGCCATGGGGAAGACCTTACAATGAGCAGTTCTTC.

The chain has TRBV28 and TRBJ2-1; D possibly corresponds to TRBD1 (7 bases). In germline, CDR1 is MDHEN, CDR2 SYDVKM. V was cut by 6 bases and J by 12 bases, with 18 bases left in between. This CDR3 spans 13 amino acids. The CDR3 DNA follows: TGTGCCAGCAGAGTAAGCGGGCAGGGGGGGCAGTTCTTC. Its translation: CASRVSGQGGQFF.

This clonotype occurred a few times. The rearrangement links TRBV29-1 to TRBJ2-1; D is possibly TRBD1 (6 bases). This CDR3 is 15 amino acids long. Trimming removed 3 bases at V and 0 bases at J, with 12 bases between. The germline CDR1 and CDR2 sequences are SQVTM and ANQGSEA. CDR3 sequence (DNA): TGCAGCGTTGAGGTGGGGGCCCTCTCCTACAATGAGCAGTTCTTC. It encodes CSVEVGALSYNEQFF.

This clonotype was counted a few times. The chain joins TRBV6-5 to TRBJ1-1, with D unclear. V was shortened by 4 bases and J by 4 bases, with 4 bases between the two germline ends. The CDR3 spans 11 residues. Germline V lookup: CDR1 MNHEY, CDR2 SVGAGI. CDR3 protein: CASSSGTEAFF. The CDR3 DNA sequence: TGTGCCAGCAGTTCGGGCACTGAAGCTTTCTTT.

The chain employs TRBV20-1 and TRBJ2-1; D may be TRBD2 (6 bases). The CDR3 extends over 10 amino acids. Germline assignment: CDR1 DFQATT and CDR2 SNEGSKA (reference sequence). The V end was cut by 5 bases, the J end by 8 bases, with 7 bases between. The CDR3 region has the DNA TGCAGTGCTTCGGGGGATGAGCAGTTCTTC. Amino acid sequence: CSASGDEQFF.

V and J are TRBV11-3 and TRBJ1-6, with 9 bases matching TRBD1. V gave up 3 bases and J gave up 10 bases; unmatched junction bases: 4. This CDR3 comprises 14 residues. The germline CDR1 and CDR2 sequences are SGHNT and YENEEA. CDR3 amino acids: CASSLETGGSPLHF. The CDR3 DNA reads as TGTGCCAGCAGCTTGGAGACAGGGGGATCACCCCTCCACTTT.